What follows are 32 T cell receptor beta chains derived from one specimen sequenced in a study of OX40 agonist ivuxolimab in advanced cancers. Repertoires were generated with immunoSEQ multiplex PCR, while TCRdb's copy carries only in-frame clones and drops some. The data contain roughly 120,000 clones, approximately 90% of them singletons. Sample: CD4+ or CD8+ T cells sorted from blood, taken in a trial of the OX40 agonist ivuxolimab. Receptor source: an adult with an advanced solid tumor such as melanoma, head and neck, liver or kidney cancer.

This chain joins TRBV28 and TRBJ1-4, with D perhaps TRBD1 (5 bases). Looked up from germline, CDR1 is MDHEN and CDR2 is SYDVKM. V lost 6 bases, J lost 4 bases, and 12 bases lay in between. The CDR3 totals 14 residues. The CDR3 sequence: CASRLGANNEKLFF. CDR3 in DNA: TGTGCCAGCAGGCTTGGGGCAAATAATGAAAAACTGTTTTTT.

This chain uses TRBV5-8 with TRBJ2-7; D uncertain. This CDR3 has 12 amino acids. From germline, CDR1 is SGHTS and CDR2 YDEGEE. V lost 10 bases and J lost 3, with 14 bases in between. Here the CDR3 DNA reads TGTGCCGCGACAAGGGTACACTACGAGCAGTACTTC. Protein product: CAATRVHYEQYF.

The V and J genes are TRBV30 and TRBJ1-5, with 7 bases fitting TRBD1. V dropped 3 bases and J dropped 4; count of bases not matched to a gene: 6. Germline loops: CDR1 GTSNPN, CDR2 SVGIG (reference sequence). The CDR3 totals 14 residues. This CDR3 is CAWRGPGQNQPQHF. The CDR3 DNA reads TGTGCCTGGAGGGGCCCGGGACAGAATCAGCCCCAGCATTTT.

The chain is built from TRBV28 and TRBJ2-5; the match to TRBD1 covers 7 bases. The germline gives CDR1 MDHEN, CDR2 SYDVKM. V trimming: 2 bases; J trimming: 0 bases; junction bases outside the gene matches: 3. The CDR3 is 15 amino acids. CDR3 loop: CASSLGTAYQETQYF. The CDR3 nucleotides are TGTGCCAGCAGTTTAGGGACAGCCTACCAAGAGACCCAGTACTTC.

V usage is TRBV4-3 and J usage is TRBJ1-1; D is possibly TRBD1 (6 bases). The CDR3 spans 18 residues. Germline CDR1 LGHNA, CDR2 YSLEER. The V and J ends lost 0 bases and 1 base respectively, with 18 bases between them. The CDR3 region is CASSQDRVRGPPNTEAFF. CDR3 DNA: TGCGCCAGCAGCCAAGATCGGGTCAGGGGCCCACCGAACACTGAAGCTTTCTTT.

This chain's CDR3 is CASSNWGDTDTQYF. The CDR3 DNA follows: TGTGCCAGCAGTAACTGGGGGGACACAGATACGCAGTATTTT. The V gene is TRBV27, the J gene TRBJ2-3; perhaps TRBD2 as D (6 bases). CDR1 is MNHEY and CDR2 is SMNVEV in the germline V gene (reference sequence). The length of the CDR3 is 14 residues. V gave up 5 bases and J gave up 2 bases, with 11 bases separating them.

The J gene is TRBJ1-6, the V gene TRBV6-5; D is unclear. Looked up from germline, CDR1 is MNHEY and CDR2 is SVGAGI. This CDR3 contains 13 residues. Trimming cost V 6 bases and J 14 bases, with 17 bases left between them. The DNA of the CDR3 is TGTGCCAGCAGACGGAATACTGGGAGGGCCCTCCACTTT. Translating it yields CASRRNTGRALHF.

The chain employs TRBV18 and TRBJ1-1; D is possibly TRBD1 (5 bases). V was trimmed by 3 bases and J by 4 bases, leaving 12 bases between them. Per the germline V gene, CDR1 is KGHSH and CDR2 is LQKENI. The CDR3 contains 14 residues. The DNA for the CDR3 is TGTGCCAGCTCACCCGGGGCAGAGAGCACTGAAGCTTTCTTT. Translating gives CASSPGAESTEAFF.

V and J are TRBV7-9 and TRBJ2-3, with D possibly matching TRBD1 (5 bases). Per the germline V gene, CDR1 is SEHNR and CDR2 is FQNEAQ (reference sequence). Trimming cost V 1 base and J 1 base, with 9 bases left between them. This CDR3 has 15 residues. The DNA of the CDR3 is TGTGCCAGCAGCTTAGTTACAGGACGCACAGATACGCAGTATTTT. Amino acids: CASSLVTGRTDTQYF.

J is TRBJ1-5 and V is TRBV6-5, with 11 bases that match TRBD1. Per the germline V gene, CDR1 is MNHEY and CDR2 is SVGAGI. V trimming: 4 bases; J trimming: 5 bases; junction bases outside the gene matches: 4. The length of the CDR3 is 15 residues. The chain's CDR3 is CASSFRTGGDQPQHF. CDR3 nucleotides: TGTGCCAGCAGTTTTAGGACAGGGGGCGATCAGCCCCAGCATTTT.

The CDR3 DNA is TGTGCCAGCAACCTGGGTGGCAATTCACCCCTCCACTTT. Its protein is CASNLGGNSPLHF. The chain joins TRBV7-2 to TRBJ1-6; D is unresolved. Trimming took off 7 bases at V and 7 bases at J, with 11 bases between the two ends. This CDR3 is 13 amino acids long. Germline V gives CDR1 SGHTA, CDR2 FQGNSA.

The chain's CDR3 is CASSRQTDTQYF. CDR3 nucleotides: TGTGCCAGCAGTCGACAGACAGATACGCAGTATTTT. This rearrangement joins TRBV6-1 to TRBJ2-3, with D possibly being TRBD1 (5 bases). The germline gives CDR1 MNHNS, CDR2 SASEGT. The CDR3 contains 12 residues. V was clipped by 5 bases and J by 3 bases, with 6 bases between them.

This clone was observed a handful of times. The chain employs TRBV5-5 and TRBJ1-4; 7 nucleotides agree with TRBD1. This CDR3 comprises 15 residues. V lost 2 bases and J lost 4; bases outside the gene matches: 5. CDR1 SGHKS and CDR2 YYEKEE come from the germline V gene (reference sequence). The CDR3 nucleotides are TGTGCCAGCAGCTTTAGACAGGGCCTTAATGAAAAACTGTTTTTT. Protein sequence: CASSFRQGLNEKLFF.

This clone showed up just a few times. This chain's CDR3 is CASSLILAGGLNEQFF. CDR3 DNA: TGTGCCAGCAGCTTAATCCTAGCGGGGGGGCTGAATGAGCAGTTCTTC. The chain uses TRBV5-6 and TRBJ2-1; 12 bases map to TRBD2. J lost 7 bases, V lost 2 bases, and 7 bases had no gene match. This CDR3 comprises 16 residues. CDR1 SGHDT and CDR2 YYEEEE come from the germline V gene.

The genes are TRBV7-9 and TRBJ2-6, with D unclear. CDR3 length: 18 amino acids. CDR1 SEHNR and CDR2 FQNEAQ come from the germline V gene (reference sequence). V was cut by 1 base and J by 0 bases, with 13 bases left in between. The CDR3 sequence is CASSLDLNWVSGANVLTF. Here the CDR3 DNA reads TGTGCCAGCAGCTTAGATTTAAATTGGGTCTCTGGGGCCAACGTCCTGACTTTC.

The CDR3 DNA follows: TGTGCCAGTAGTCTAAACAGGGTACTGGGAAGTTGGGCGACTGAAGCTTTCTTT. Translated: CASSLNRVLGSWATEAFF. This sequence joins TRBV19 and TRBJ1-1; D may be TRBD1 (6 bases). CDR1 is LNHDA and CDR2 is SQIVND in the germline V gene (reference sequence). The CDR3 is 18 residues long. V was clipped by 5 bases and J by 5 bases, with 27 bases between them.

This clone showed up just a few times. V is TRBV7-2 and J is TRBJ2-7, with D unresolved. Germline V gives CDR1 SGHTA, CDR2 FQGNSA. Trimming took 2 bases from V and 3 from J, leaving 5 bases between them. The CDR3 totals 12 residues. CDR3 coding DNA: TGTGCCAGCAGCTTAAGGAGCTACGAGCAGTACTTC. Translated, it gives CASSLRSYEQYF.

The V call is TRBV5-1, the J call TRBJ2-3; weak D call: TRBD1 (5 bases). From germline, CDR1 is SGHRS and CDR2 YFSETQ. V was trimmed by 2 bases and J by 3 bases, leaving 13 bases between them. The CDR3 covers 15 residues. CDR3 residues: CASSLLTEPTDTQYF. In DNA form, the CDR3 reads TGCGCCAGCAGCTTACTGACAGAGCCGACAGATACGCAGTATTTT.

As concerns this clone: This same CDR3 is encoded by further DNA sequences in the sample. This rearrangement joins TRBV5-1 to TRBJ2-1; no definite D call. CDR3 length: 13 residues. V was clipped by 0 bases and J by 3 bases, with 4 bases between them. Germline V lookup: CDR1 SGHRS, CDR2 YFSETQ. The CDR3 loop reads CASSLGSYNEQFF. The DNA for the CDR3 is TGCGCCAGCAGCTTGGGCAGCTACAATGAGCAGTTCTTC. Filled out from reference TRBV5-1 and TRBJ2-1, the complete variable domain reads KAGVTQTPRYLIKTRGQQVTLSCSPISGHRSVSWYQQTPGQGLQFLFEYFSETQRNKGNFPGRFSGRQFSNSRSEMNVSTLELGDSALYLCASSLGSYNEQFFGPGTRLTVL.

The CDR3 region has the DNA TGTGCCAGCAGGAGGGGGCACCATAATTCACCCCTCCACTTT. Translation gives CASRRGHHNSPLHF. The gene calls are TRBV27 and TRBJ1-6; 7 bases match TRBD1. Germline V gene sequence: CDR1 MNHEY, CDR2 SMNVEV (reference sequence). The trim removed 6 bases at V and 5 bases at J, leaving 4 bases unmatched. This CDR3 comprises 14 residues.

This clone was seen a single time. This sequence joins TRBV27 and TRBJ1-6; 7 bases agree with TRBD1. V gave up 2 bases and J gave up 0 bases; unmatched junction bases: 1. Germline values: CDR1 MNHEY, CDR2 SMNVEV (reference sequence). The CDR3 covers 16 residues. DNA of the CDR3: TGTGCCAGCAGTTTAACAGGGGACTCCTATAATTCACCCCTCCACTTT. Encoded protein: CASSLTGDSYNSPLHF.

The chain recombines TRBV19 with TRBJ2-1; 13 bases line up with TRBD2. Per the germline V gene, CDR1 is LNHDA and CDR2 is SQIVND (reference sequence). The CDR3 totals 14 residues. V lost 9 bases to trimming and J lost 12 bases; unmatched junction nucleotides: 11. The CDR3 loop reads CASRTSGGAGSQFF. Here the CDR3 DNA reads TGTGCCAGCCGAACTAGCGGGGGGGCCGGATCGCAGTTCTTC.

V is TRBV7-8 and J is TRBJ1-4; D is possibly TRBD1 (5 bases). The V end lost 3 bases, the J end lost 10 bases, and 15 bases lay between the germline ends. The CDR3 is 14 residues long. Germline values: CDR1 SGHVS, CDR2 FQNEAQ. The CDR3 is CASSLGLLGAKLFF. The CDR3 region has the DNA TGTGCCAGCAGCTTGGGGCTACTTGGTGCAAAACTGTTTTTT.

The J gene is TRBJ2-5, the V gene TRBV30; 7 bases fit TRBD1. The CDR3 covers 14 residues. V shed 2 bases and J 2 bases; nucleotides not matched to a gene: 5. The germline gives CDR1 GTSNPN, CDR2 SVGIG (reference sequence). CDR3 protein: CAWSFNRGQETQYF. The CDR3 nucleotides are TGTGCCTGGAGTTTTAACAGGGGACAAGAGACCCAGTACTTC.

The chain links TRBV9 to TRBJ2-5; no clear D. V was shortened by 0 bases and J by 1 base, with 7 bases between the two germline ends. Looked up from germline, CDR1 is SGDLS and CDR2 is YYNGEE. The CDR3 is 14 residues long. In nucleotides, the CDR3 is TGTGCCAGCAGCGTAGGGGCAGCCCAAGAGACCCAGTACTTC. This sequence encodes CASSVGAAQETQYF.

V usage is TRBV30 and J usage is TRBJ1-2; D call uncertain. The CDR3 runs 11 residues. Germline CDR1 and CDR2: GTSNPN and SVGIG (reference sequence). The CDR3 spells CASDRNYGYTF. CDR3 bases: TGTGCTTCGGACCGGAACTATGGCTACACCTTC.

This clone was counted once. In DNA, the CDR3 is TGTGCCAGTGGGCCGGGACAGGGATATGGGGGAAAGGGAGATACGCAGTATTTT. It encodes CASGPGQGYGGKGDTQYF. V usage is TRBV11-2 and J usage is TRBJ2-3; 9 nucleotides match TRBD1. The CDR3 totals 18 residues. Germline CDR1 SGHAT, CDR2 FQNNGV. Losses at the gene ends were 9 bases for V and 5 bases for J; bases not matched to a gene: 21.

This clone came up once. V usage is TRBV5-1 and J usage is TRBJ2-5; TRBD2 matches 10 bases. In germline, CDR1 is SGHRS, CDR2 YFSETQ. This CDR3 spans 17 amino acids. V was pared by 1 base and J by 2 bases, with 8 bases of the junction left unmatched. The CDR3 loop is CASSLWTSGLLQETQYF. The CDR3 region has the DNA TGCGCCAGCAGCTTGTGGACTAGCGGACTCCTTCAAGAGACCCAGTACTTC.

The table lists this clone with a count of one. The genes are TRBV7-2 and TRBJ1-2; 8 nucleotides align to TRBD1. CDR3 length: 15 residues. The trim removed 4 bases at V and 3 bases at J, leaving 7 bases unmatched. The germline gives CDR1 SGHTA, CDR2 FQGNSA. The CDR3 DNA reads as TGTGCCAGCAGCTCCACCCTACAGGGGGACTATGGCTACACCTTC. Protein product: CASSSTLQGDYGYTF.

The chain is built from TRBV2 and TRBJ2-3, with a possible D match to TRBD1 (6 bases). The CDR3 extends over 16 amino acids. Trimming removed 4 bases at V and 2 bases at J, with 16 bases between. Per the germline V gene, CDR1 is SNHLY and CDR2 is FYNNEI. The CDR3: CASSARDTRLTDTQYF. In DNA form, the CDR3 reads TGTGCCAGCAGTGCCCGGGACACGCGTCTCACAGATACGCAGTATTTT.

The chain combines TRBV15 with TRBJ1-6; D unresolved. In germline, CDR1 is LNHNV, CDR2 YYDKDF (reference sequence). V dropped 1 base and J dropped 7 bases, with 11 bases sitting between them. The CDR3 runs 15 residues. The CDR3 DNA follows: TGTGCCACCAGCAGAGGGGAACAGAGAAATTCACCCCTCCACTTT. It specifies CATSRGEQRNSPLHF. Combining the CDR3 with reference TRBV15 and TRBJ1-6 gives the whole variable domain DAMVIQNPRYQVTQFGKPVTLSCSQTLNHNVMYWYQQKSSQAPKLLFHYYDKDFNNEADTPDNFQSRRPNTSFCFLDIRSPGLGDTAMYLCATSRGEQRNSPLHFGNGTRLTVT.

V gene TRBV28 combines with J gene TRBJ1-5; D unresolved. CDR1 MDHEN and CDR2 SYDVKM come from the germline V gene. The CDR3 is 14 residues long. V lost 3 bases to trimming and J lost 0 bases, with 6 bases between them. The CDR3 spells CASSLSYSNQPQHF. The CDR3 DNA is TGTGCCAGCAGTTTGTCGTATAGCAATCAGCCCCAGCATTTT.